This entry lists 3 T cell receptor beta chains sequenced from one sample in a study of metastatic and nonmetastatic thyroid tumors. TCRdb re-analyzed the PCR reads through MiXCR. The table shows several thousand clones, with about 3.3% occurring only once. Each patient went into thyroid surgery without having received any treatment. Sequenced sample: tumor tissue. The receptors derive from a female donor with papillary thyroid cancer or a benign thyroid nodule (not recorded which). Some clones in this sample may be carry-over from other donors' samples.

In its sample, this clone is medium-sized. The J gene is TRBJ1-3, the V gene TRBV6-5, with a possible D match to TRBD1 (5 bases). Germline CDR1 MNHEY, CDR2 SVGAGI. V was trimmed by 0 bases and J by 8 bases, leaving 14 bases between them. This CDR3 has 15 residues. The CDR3 nucleotides read TGTGCCAGCAGTTACTCGAGGGGTGGGCCCTACACCATATATTTT. It yields the protein CASSYSRGGPYTIYF.

This clone appeared many times. The chain joins TRBV29-1 to TRBJ1-3; no clear D. Trimming removed 6 bases at V and 0 bases at J, with 6 bases between. Germline V gene data show CDR1 as SQVTM and CDR2 as ANQGSEA. There are 12 residues in the CDR3. The CDR3 bases are TGCAGCGTAATGATCTCTGGAAACACCATATATTTT. Its protein is CSVMISGNTIYF.

By share, this clone counts as medium-sized. This rearrangement joins TRBV5-6 to TRBJ1-2; 10 positions agree with TRBD1. The CDR3 extends over 14 amino acids. The V gene's germline CDR1 is SGHDT and CDR2 YYEEEE. After removal of 3 bases from V and 2 bases from J, the junction contained 1 base not matched to a gene. Here the CDR3 reads CASSSDRGNYGYTF. Here the CDR3 DNA reads TGTGCCAGCAGCTCGGACAGGGGGAACTATGGCTACACCTTC. Using reference TRBV5-6 and TRBJ1-2 for the parts outside the CDR3, the full variable domain is DAGVTQSPTHLIKTRGQQVTLRCSPKSGHDTVSWYQQALGQGPQFIFQYYEEEERQRGNFPDRFSGHQFPNYSSELNVNALLLGDSALYLCASSSDRGNYGYTFGSGTRLTVV.